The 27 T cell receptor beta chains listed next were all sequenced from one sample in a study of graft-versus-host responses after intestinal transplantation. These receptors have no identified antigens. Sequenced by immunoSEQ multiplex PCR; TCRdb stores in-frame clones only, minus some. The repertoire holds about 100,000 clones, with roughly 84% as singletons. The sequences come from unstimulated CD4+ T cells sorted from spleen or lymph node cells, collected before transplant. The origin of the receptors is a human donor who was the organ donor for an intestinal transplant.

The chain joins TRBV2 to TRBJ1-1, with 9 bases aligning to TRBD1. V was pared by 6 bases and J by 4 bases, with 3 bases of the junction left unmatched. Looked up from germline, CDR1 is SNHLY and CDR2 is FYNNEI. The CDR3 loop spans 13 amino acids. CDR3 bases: TGTGCCAGCAGGCGGGACAGGGCCACTGAAGCTTTCTTT. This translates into CASRRDRATEAFF.

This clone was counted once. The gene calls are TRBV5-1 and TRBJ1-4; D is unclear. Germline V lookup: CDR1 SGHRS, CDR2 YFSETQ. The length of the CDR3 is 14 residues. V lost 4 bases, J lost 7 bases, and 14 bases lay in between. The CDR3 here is CASSAGGLSEKLFF. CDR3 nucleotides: TGCGCCAGCAGCGCCGGAGGACTAAGTGAAAAACTGTTTTTT.

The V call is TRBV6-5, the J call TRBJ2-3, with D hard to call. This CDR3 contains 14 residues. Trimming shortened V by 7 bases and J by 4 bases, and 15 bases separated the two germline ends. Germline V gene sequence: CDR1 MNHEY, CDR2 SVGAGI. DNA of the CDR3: TGTGCCAGCACGCATCATGGGATATCAGATACGCAGTATTTT. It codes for CASTHHGISDTQYF.

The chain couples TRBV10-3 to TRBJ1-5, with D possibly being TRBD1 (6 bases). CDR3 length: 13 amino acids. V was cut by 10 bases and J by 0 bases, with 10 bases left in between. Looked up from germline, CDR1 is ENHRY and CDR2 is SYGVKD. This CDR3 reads CATGQNSNQPQHF. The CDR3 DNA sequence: TGTGCCACCGGACAGAATAGCAATCAGCCCCAGCATTTT.

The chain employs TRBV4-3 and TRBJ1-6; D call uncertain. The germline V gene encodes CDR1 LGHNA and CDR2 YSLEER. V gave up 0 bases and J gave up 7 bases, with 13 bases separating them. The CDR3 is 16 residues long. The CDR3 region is CASSQDRLRPNSPLHF. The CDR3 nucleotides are TGCGCCAGCAGCCAAGATCGATTGAGACCGAATTCACCCCTCCACTTT.

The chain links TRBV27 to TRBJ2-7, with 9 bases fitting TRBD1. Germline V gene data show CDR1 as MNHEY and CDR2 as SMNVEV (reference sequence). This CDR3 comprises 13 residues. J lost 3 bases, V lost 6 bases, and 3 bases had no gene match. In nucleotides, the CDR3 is TGTGCCAGCAGCGAGGACAGGGGCTACGAGCAGTACTTC. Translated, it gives CASSEDRGYEQYF.

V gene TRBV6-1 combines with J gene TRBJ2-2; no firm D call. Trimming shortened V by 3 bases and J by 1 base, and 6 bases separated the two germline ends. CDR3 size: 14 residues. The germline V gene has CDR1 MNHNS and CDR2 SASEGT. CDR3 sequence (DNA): TGTGCCAGCAGTGAGTCCAGGAACACCGGGGAGCTGTTTTTT. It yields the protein CASSESRNTGELFF.

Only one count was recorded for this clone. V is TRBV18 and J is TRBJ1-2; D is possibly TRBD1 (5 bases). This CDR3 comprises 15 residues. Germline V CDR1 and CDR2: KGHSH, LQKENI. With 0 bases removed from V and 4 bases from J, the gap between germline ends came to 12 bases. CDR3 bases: TGTGCCAGCTCACCACCGGGGGTGAGGAGCTATGGCTACACCTTC. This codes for CASSPPGVRSYGYTF.

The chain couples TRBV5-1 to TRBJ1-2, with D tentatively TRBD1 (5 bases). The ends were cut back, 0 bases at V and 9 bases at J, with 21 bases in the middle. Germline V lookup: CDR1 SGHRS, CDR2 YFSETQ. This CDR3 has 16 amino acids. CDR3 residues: CASSLESGSVRVSYTF. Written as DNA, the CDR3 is TGCGCCAGCAGCTTGGAGTCAGGGAGCGTTCGTGTTAGCTACACCTTC.

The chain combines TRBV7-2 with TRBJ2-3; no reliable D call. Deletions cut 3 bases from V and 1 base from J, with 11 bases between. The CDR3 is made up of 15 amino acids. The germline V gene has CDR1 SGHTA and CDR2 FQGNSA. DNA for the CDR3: TGTGCCAGCAGCTTTTCCAGGCTCCGCACAGATACGCAGTATTTT. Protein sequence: CASSFSRLRTDTQYF.

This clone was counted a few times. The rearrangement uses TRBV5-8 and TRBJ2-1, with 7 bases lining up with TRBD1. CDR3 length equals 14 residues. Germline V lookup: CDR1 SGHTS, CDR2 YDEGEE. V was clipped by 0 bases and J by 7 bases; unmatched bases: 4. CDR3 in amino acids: CASSLAGTANEQFF. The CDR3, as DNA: TGTGCCAGCAGCTTGGCCGGGACAGCGAATGAGCAGTTCTTC. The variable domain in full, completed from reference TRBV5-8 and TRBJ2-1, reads EAGVTQSPTHLIKTRGQQATLRCSPISGHTSVYWYQQALGLGLQFLLWYDEGEERNRGNFPPRFSGRQFPNYSSELNVNALELEDSALYLCASSLAGTANEQFFGPGTRLTVL.

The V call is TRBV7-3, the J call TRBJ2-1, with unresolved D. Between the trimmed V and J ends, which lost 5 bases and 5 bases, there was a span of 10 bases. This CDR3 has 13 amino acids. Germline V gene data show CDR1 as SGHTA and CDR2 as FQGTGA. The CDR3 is CASSKTVDNEQFF. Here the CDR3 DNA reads TGTGCCAGCAGCAAAACGGTGGACAATGAGCAGTTCTTC. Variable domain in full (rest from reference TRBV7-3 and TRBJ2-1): GAGVSQTPSNKVTEKGKYVELRCDPISGHTALYWYRQSLGQGPEFLIYFQGTGAADDSGLPNDRFFAVRPEGSVSTLKIQRTERGDSAVYLCASSKTVDNEQFFGPGTRLTVL.

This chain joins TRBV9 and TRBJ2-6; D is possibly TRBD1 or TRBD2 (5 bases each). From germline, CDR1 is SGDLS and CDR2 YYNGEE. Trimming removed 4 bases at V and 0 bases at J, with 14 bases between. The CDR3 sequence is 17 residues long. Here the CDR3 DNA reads TGTGCCAGCAGCCCACGGGACGGCAGCTCTGGGGCCAACGTCCTGACTTTC. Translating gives CASSPRDGSSGANVLTF.

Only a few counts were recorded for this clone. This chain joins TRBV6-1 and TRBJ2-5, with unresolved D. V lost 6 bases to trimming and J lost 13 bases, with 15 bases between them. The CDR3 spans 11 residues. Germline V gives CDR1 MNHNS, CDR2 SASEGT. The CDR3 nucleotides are TGTGCCAGCAGGGAAATCCCATCCTTGTACTTC. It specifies CASREIPSLYF.

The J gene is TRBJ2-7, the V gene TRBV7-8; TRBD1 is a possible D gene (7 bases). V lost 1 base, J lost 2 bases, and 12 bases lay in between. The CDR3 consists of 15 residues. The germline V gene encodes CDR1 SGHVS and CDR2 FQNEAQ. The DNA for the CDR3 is TGTGCCAGCAGCTTAGGCGGGACAGCCCCCTACGAGCAGTACTTC. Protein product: CASSLGGTAPYEQYF.

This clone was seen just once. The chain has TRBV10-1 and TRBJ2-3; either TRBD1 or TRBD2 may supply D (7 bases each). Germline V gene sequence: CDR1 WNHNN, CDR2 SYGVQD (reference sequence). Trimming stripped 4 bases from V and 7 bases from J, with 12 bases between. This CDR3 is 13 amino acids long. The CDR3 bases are TGCGCCAGCAGTGCCAGGGGGGGAAATACGCAGTATTTT. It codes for CASSARGGNTQYF.

The CDR3 DNA reads as TGCGCCAGCAGCCGTGGACTAGCGGGGGGGCAGAAGACGCAGTATTTT. This translates into CASSRGLAGGQKTQYF. The chain couples TRBV4-1 to TRBJ2-3; 15 nucleotides agree with TRBD2. The CDR3 sequence is 16 residues long. Germline CDR1 is MGHRA and CDR2 is YSYEKL. The V and J ends lost 4 bases and 9 bases, in that order; junction bases with no gene match: 8.

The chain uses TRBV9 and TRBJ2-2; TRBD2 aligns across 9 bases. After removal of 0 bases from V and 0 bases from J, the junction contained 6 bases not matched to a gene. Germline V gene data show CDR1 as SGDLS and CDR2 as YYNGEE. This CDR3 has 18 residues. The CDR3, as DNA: TGTGCCAGCAGCGTAGATAGCGGGGGTGTCACGAACACCGGGGAGCTGTTTTTT. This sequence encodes CASSVDSGGVTNTGELFF.

CDR3 sequence (DNA): TGTGCCAGCAGGACATTTACCGGGGAGCTGTTTTTT. It specifies CASRTFTGELFF. J is TRBJ2-2 and V is TRBV5-6; D gene uncertain. Deletions cut 5 bases from V and 5 bases from J, with 7 bases between. Per germline, CDR1 SGHDT and CDR2 YYEEEE. The CDR3 sequence is 12 residues long.

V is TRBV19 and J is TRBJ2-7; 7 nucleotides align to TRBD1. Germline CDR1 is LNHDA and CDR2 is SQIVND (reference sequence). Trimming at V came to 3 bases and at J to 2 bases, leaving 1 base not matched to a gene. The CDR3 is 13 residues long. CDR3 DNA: TGTGCCAGTAGTATCCAGGGGGCCTACGAGCAGTACTTC. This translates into CASSIQGAYEQYF.

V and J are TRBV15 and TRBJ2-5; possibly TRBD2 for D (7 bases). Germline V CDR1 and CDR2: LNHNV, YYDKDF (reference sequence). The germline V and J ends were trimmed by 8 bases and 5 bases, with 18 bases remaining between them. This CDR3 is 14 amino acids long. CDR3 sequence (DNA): TGTGCCACCGCCAGGGAGGGGGGGCGGGAGACCCAGTACTTC. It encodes CATAREGGRETQYF.

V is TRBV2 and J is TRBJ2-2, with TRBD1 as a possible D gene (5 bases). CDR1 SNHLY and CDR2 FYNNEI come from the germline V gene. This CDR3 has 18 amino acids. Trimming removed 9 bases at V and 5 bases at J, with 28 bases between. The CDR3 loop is CASFLPLSGAKGTGELFF. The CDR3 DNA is TGTGCCAGTTTCCTCCCCCTAAGTGGGGCTAAGGGGACCGGGGAGCTGTTTTTT. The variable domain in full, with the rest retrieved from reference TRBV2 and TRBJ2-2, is EPEVTQTPSHQVTQMGQEVILRCVPISNHLYFYWYRQILGQKVEFLVSFYNNEISEKSEIFDDQFSVERPDGSNFTLKIRSTKLEDSAMYFCASFLPLSGAKGTGELFFGEGSRLTVL.

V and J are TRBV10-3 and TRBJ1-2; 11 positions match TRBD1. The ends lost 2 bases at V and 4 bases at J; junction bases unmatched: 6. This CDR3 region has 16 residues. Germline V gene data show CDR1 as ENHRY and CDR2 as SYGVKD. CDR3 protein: CAISEGQGAQGYGYTF. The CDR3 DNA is TGTGCCATCAGTGAGGGACAGGGGGCGCAGGGCTATGGCTACACCTTC.

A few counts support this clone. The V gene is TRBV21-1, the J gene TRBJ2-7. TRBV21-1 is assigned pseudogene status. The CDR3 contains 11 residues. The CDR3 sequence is CASSANYEQYF. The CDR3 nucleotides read TGTGCCAGCAGCGCAAACTACGAGCAGTACTTC.

The CDR3 DNA reads TGTGCCAGCAGCTTAGTTCTGGGTAGACTGTTTTTT. Amino acid sequence: CASSLVLGRLFF. J is TRBJ1-4 and V is TRBV7-8; the D is unclear. The V gene's germline CDR1 is SGHVS and CDR2 FQNEAQ. This CDR3 is built from 12 residues. V shed 1 base and J shed 13 bases, with 10 bases lying between them. The variable domain in full, completed from reference TRBV7-8 and TRBJ1-4, reads GAGVSQSPRYKVAKRGQDVALRCDPISGHVSLFWYQQALGQGPEFLTYFQNEAQLDKSGLPSDRFFAERPEGSVSTLKIQRTQQEDSAVYLCASSLVLGRLFFGSGTQLSVL.

CDR3 region: CASTWGAGGEKLFF. CDR3 coding DNA: TGTGCCAGCACCTGGGGGGCAGGGGGAGAAAAACTGTTTTTT. This rearrangement joins TRBV2 to TRBJ1-4; 7 positions match TRBD1. V trimming: 7 bases; J trimming: 8 bases; junction bases outside the gene matches: 10. In germline, CDR1 is SNHLY, CDR2 FYNNEI. The CDR3 is 14 amino acids.

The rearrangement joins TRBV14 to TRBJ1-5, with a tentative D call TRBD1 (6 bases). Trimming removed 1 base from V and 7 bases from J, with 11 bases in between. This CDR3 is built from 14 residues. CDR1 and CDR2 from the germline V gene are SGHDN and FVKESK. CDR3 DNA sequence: TGTGCCAGCAGCCAAGGTTTACAGGGACAGCCCCAGCATTTT. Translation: CASSQGLQGQPQHF.